The rows below give T cell receptor beta chains drawn from one sample of a study of tumour-infiltrating T cells in Burkitt lymphoma. Generated by immunoSEQ multiplex PCR, the TCRdb table keeps only in-frame clones and is missing some. Here the sample spans under 2,500 clones, 81% being singletons. Material for sequencing was tumor tissue. Receptors originate from a human donor with diffuse large B-cell lymphoma. The CDR3 runs from the conserved cysteine through the conserved F or W. D genes are given only for firm matches. Not every row has a clone size; where given, it reads once, few, many or a size class.

d_gene | abundance | j_gene | v_gene | CDR3aa | CDR3nt
TRBD1 | - | TRBJ2-1 | TRBV25-1 | CASTDRVGQFF | TGTGCCAGCACCGACAGGGTCGGACAGTTCTTC
- | - | TRBJ1-1 | TRBV6-5 | CASSYSVRGNTEAFF | TGTGCCAGCAGTTACTCGGTCAGGGGGAACACTGAAGCTTTCTTT
- | - | TRBJ2-6 | TRBV9 | CASSVEWGRMVSGANVLTF | TGTGCCAGCAGCGTAGAATGGGGCCGAATGGTCTCTGGGGCCAACGTCCTGACTTTC
- | - | TRBJ1-5 | TRBV19 | CASSIEARSAQPQHF | TGTGCCAGTAGTATAGAGGCACGAAGTGCCCAGCCCCAGCATTTT
- | - | TRBJ2-3 | TRBV11-2 | CASSPGTPHRLDTQYF | TGTGCCAGCAGCCCTGGGACTCCACATCGGTTGGATACGCAGTATTTT
- | - | TRBJ2-7 | TRBV4-3 | CASSQGGFGTGGKGEQYF | TGCGCCAGCAGCCAAGGGGGGTTTGGGACTGGCGGGAAAGGGGAGCAGTACTTC
- | - | TRBJ2-7 | TRBV27 | CASSLFVGRSYEQYF | TGTGCCAGCAGTTTATTTGTGGGACGGTCCTACGAGCAGTACTTC
- | once | TRBJ2-1 | TRBV15 | CATSRDKTPEDNEQFF | TGTGCCACCAGCAGAGATAAAACACCTGAAGACAATGAGCAGTTCTTC
- | - | TRBJ2-1 | TRBV7-9 | CASSVDTYNEQFF | TGTGCCAGCAGCGTGGACACTTACAATGAGCAGTTCTTC
- | - | TRBJ2-2 | TRBV19 | CASTRGPGELFF | TGTGCCAGTACTCGGGGTCCCGGGGAGCTGTTTTTT
TRBD1 | once | TRBJ1-2 | TRBV7-9 | CASSLGDRGFYGYTF | TGTGCCAGCAGCTTAGGGGACAGGGGGTTCTATGGCTACACCTTC
TRBD1 | - | TRBJ2-1 | TRBV19 | CASSIARTGGNEQFF | TGTGCCAGTAGTATCGCCCGGACAGGGGGTAATGAGCAGTTCTTC
- | - | TRBJ1-4 | TRBV27 | CASSWDGNEKLFF | TGTGCCAGCAGTTGGGACGGTAATGAAAAACTGTTTTTT
- | - | TRBJ1-1 | TRBV7-8 | CASSRKDGRVSNTEAFF | TGTGCCAGCAGCCGTAAGGACGGGAGGGTGAGCAACACTGAAGCTTTCTTT
- | - | TRBJ1-4 | TRBV6-1 | CASRDSATNEKLFF | TGTGCCAGCAGGGACAGCGCAACTAATGAAAAACTGTTTTTT
TRBD2 | - | TRBJ2-3 | TRBV9 | CASSVELAGGRPSTDTQYF | TGTGCCAGCAGCGTAGAACTAGCGGGCGGCAGACCTAGCACAGATACGCAGTATTTT
- | - | TRBJ1-5 | TRBV7-2 | CASSFHSNQPQHF | TGTGCCAGCAGCTTCCATAGCAATCAGCCCCAGCATTTT
- | - | TRBJ2-5 | TRBV9 | CASSVAPGLDKTQYF | TGTGCCAGCAGCGTAGCCCCCGGACTCGATAAGACCCAGTACTTC
- | - | TRBJ2-5 | TRBV5-1 | CASSFGGGKETQYF | TGCGCCAGCAGCTTCGGCGGGGGCAAAGAGACCCAGTACTTC
TRBD2 | few | TRBJ2-1 | TRBV30 | CAWSALRGREQFF | TGTGCCTGGAGTGCTTTGCGGGGGAGGGAGCAGTTCTTC
TRBD1 | few | TRBJ1-1 | TRBV4-3 | CASSQRTGGFVYTEAFF | TGCGCCAGCAGCCAGAGGACAGGGGGCTTTGTGTACACTGAAGCTTTCTTT
- | - | TRBJ1-2 | TRBV7-8 | CASSPEGDPNYGYTF | TGTGCCAGCTCCCCGGAGGGGGATCCCAACTATGGCTACACCTTC
- | - | TRBJ2-7 | TRBV20-1 | CSARWGHEQYF | TGCAGTGCTAGATGGGGCCACGAGCAGTACTTC
- | - | TRBJ1-1 | TRBV2 | CASRRRGNLNTEAFF | TGTGCCAGCAGGAGAAGGGGGAATTTGAACACTGAAGCTTTCTTT
TRBD1 | - | TRBJ2-7 | TRBV30 | CAWTKTGTGSYEQYF | TGTGCCTGGACCAAGACCGGGACAGGCTCCTACGAGCAGTACTTC
- | - | TRBJ2-7 | TRBV9 | CASSPSSKGAAYEQYF | TGTGCCAGCAGCCCATCCAGTAAAGGGGCCGCCTACGAGCAGTACTTC
TRBD1 | - | TRBJ2-3 | TRBV6-5 | CASSYGTGGNTQYF | TGTGCCAGCAGTTACGGGACAGGGGGAAATACGCAGTATTTT
- | once | TRBJ1-1 | TRBV4-1 | CASSQDRRNTEAFF | TGCGCCAGCAGCCAAGACAGGAGAAACACTGAAGCTTTCTTT
- | - | TRBJ2-2 | TRBV5-1 | CASSLVFTGVTGELFF | TGCGCCAGCAGCTTGGTTTTCACAGGAGTAACCGGGGAGCTGTTTTTT
TRBD2 | once | TRBJ2-5 | TRBV7-9 | CASSYGGGAQETQYF | TGTGCCAGCAGCTACGGCGGGGGGGCCCAAGAGACCCAGTACTTC
TRBD1 | once | TRBJ1-6 | TRBV19 | CASKNRGTEYNSPLHF | TGTGCCAGTAAAAATAGGGGGACAGAGTATAATTCACCCCTCCACTTT
- | large | TRBJ2-1 | TRBV7-3 | CASSALGSYNEQFF | TGTGCCAGCAGCGCACTCGGCTCTTACAATGAGCAGTTCTTC
- | - | TRBJ2-2 | TRBV14 | CASSQFGGAGELFF | TGTGCCAGCAGCCAATTCGGTGGGGCCGGGGAGCTGTTTTTT
TRBD1 | - | TRBJ2-5 | TRBV29-1 | CSVGTVVETQYF | TGCAGCGTAGGGACAGTAGTAGAGACCCAGTACTTC
TRBD1 | - | TRBJ1-2 | TRBV30 | CAWTLTGEGGYTF | TGTGCCTGGACCTTGACAGGGGAGGGTGGCTACACCTTC
- | - | TRBJ2-2 | TRBV7-2 | CASSTTELDAGTGELFF | TGTGCCAGCAGCACCACGGAACTAGACGCGGGCACCGGGGAGCTGTTTTTT
- | - | TRBJ2-6 | TRBV5-1 | CASSHPSLGEPPDSGANVLTF | TGCGCCAGCAGCCACCCTTCTCTGGGGGAACCTCCTGACTCTGGGGCCAACGTCCTGACTTTC
- | - | TRBJ2-1 | TRBV6-1 | CAGREALRGNNEQFF | TGTGCCGGCCGCGAGGCCCTGAGGGGAAACAATGAGCAGTTCTTC
- | few | TRBJ2-6 | TRBV4-1 | CASSQVGSTNVLTF | TGCGCCAGCAGCCAAGTAGGGTCGACCAACGTCCTGACTTTC
- | - | TRBJ2-5 | TRBV27 | CASSSGFRETQYF | TGTGCCAGCAGTTCAGGGTTTCGGGAGACCCAGTACTTC
TRBD1 | - | TRBJ1-5 | TRBV6-5 | CASSGQGWHQPQHF | TGTGCCAGCAGTGGACAGGGTTGGCATCAGCCCCAGCATTTT
TRBD1 | - | TRBJ1-1 | TRBV7-9 | CASSSTGAVNTEAFF | TGTGCCAGCAGCTCGACAGGGGCAGTGAACACTGAAGCTTTCTTT
TRBD2 | - | TRBJ2-3 | TRBV19 | CASSPSGAITDTQYF | TGTGCCAGTAGTCCTAGCGGGGCCATCACAGATACGCAGTATTTT
TRBD1 | - | TRBJ1-1 | TRBV11-2 | CASSFRGQLEAFF | TGTGCCAGCAGCTTCAGGGGACAGCTTGAAGCTTTCTTT
- | few | TRBJ1-1 | TRBV19 | CASSIVVRAHTEAFF | TGTGCCAGTAGTATAGTCGTCAGGGCCCACACTGAAGCTTTCTTT
- | - | TRBJ1-3 | TRBV5-6 | CASSLTAGNTIYF | TGTGCCAGCAGCTTGACAGCTGGAAACACCATATATTTT
- | - | TRBJ1-4 | TRBV5-1 | CASSPAGGREEKLFF | TGCGCCAGCAGCCCTGCCGGGGGGAGGGAGGAAAAACTGTTTTTT
- | - | TRBJ2-4 | TRBV7-9 | CASSSIGLGIQYF | TGTGCCAGCAGCTCCATTGGTTTAGGCATTCAGTACTTC